This TCR beta chain was captured in a study of beta chain features in type 1 diabetes. Overall study findings and caveats: Resolution of whether HLA type affects TCRB rearrangement was not achieved here. TCRB CDR3 length was moderately but significantly reduced in all four CD4+ subsets of Type 1 diabetes patients.

Germline CDR1 is MDHEN and CDR2 is SYDVKM. V was clipped by 5 bases and J by 3 bases, with 10 bases between them. The CDR3 extends over 13 amino acids. Investigators reverse transcribed all isolated RNA, so they sequenced expressed TCRB transcripts. Clones were read by immunoSEQ multiplex PCR, and TCRdb kept only the in-frame ones, dropping some. Of some 280,000 clones listed, around an eighth are singletons. Donors contributed one heparinised blood draw apiece, averaging roughly 0.12 L. Details on this clone: What it recognizes is unknown.

This clonotype was obtained from a man aged 30 to 45 with type 1 diabetes. The V and J genes are TRBV28 and TRBJ1-2; weak D call: TRBD1 (6 bases). The sample consisted of naive CD4+ T cells from blood. Written as DNA, the CDR3 is TGTGCCAGCAGTCCAGGGGACCACTATGGCTACACCTTC. Its translation: CASSPGDHYGYTF.